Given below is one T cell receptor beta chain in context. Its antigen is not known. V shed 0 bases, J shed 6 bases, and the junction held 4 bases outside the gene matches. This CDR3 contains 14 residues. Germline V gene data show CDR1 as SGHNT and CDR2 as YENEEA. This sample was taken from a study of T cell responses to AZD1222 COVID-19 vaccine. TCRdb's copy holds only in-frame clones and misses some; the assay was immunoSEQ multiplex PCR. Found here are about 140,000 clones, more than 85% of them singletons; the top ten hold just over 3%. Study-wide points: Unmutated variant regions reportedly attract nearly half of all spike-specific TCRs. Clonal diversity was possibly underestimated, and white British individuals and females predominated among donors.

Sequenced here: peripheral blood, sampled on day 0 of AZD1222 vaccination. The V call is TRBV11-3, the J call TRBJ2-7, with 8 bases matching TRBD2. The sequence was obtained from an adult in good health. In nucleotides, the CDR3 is TGTGCCAGCAGCTTAGAAGCGGGAGCTGTCGAGCAGTACTTC. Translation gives CASSLEAGAVEQYF.